A selection of T cell receptor beta chains follows, all from one sample in a study of blood T cell repertoires in COVID-19. The method was immunoSEQ multiplex PCR; TCRdb's version includes in-frame clones alone and lacks a portion of them. The sample yields 300,000 to 400,000 clones, around 88% seen once. Input material: peripheral blood. The receptor set was obtained from a woman aged 60-75 years with COVID-19, enrolled during active disease. The CDR3 runs from the conserved cysteine through the conserved F or W. The D gene is left open where the match is weak. Only some rows state a clone size, as once, few, many or a class for expanded clones.

NA	TRBV6-5	NA	TRBJ2-3	CASSYFAGAITDTQYF	TGTGCCAGCAGTTACTTCGCGGGGGCCATCACAGATACGCAGTATTTT
NA	TRBV25-1	TRBD1	TRBJ1-2	CASSETTGGDGYTF	TGTGCCAGCAGTGAAACGACAGGGGGAGATGGCTACACCTTC
NA	TRBV7-7	TRBD2	TRBJ2-5	CASSTQRGGLETQYF	TGTGCCAGCAGCACCCAGCGGGGGGGCCTGGAGACCCAGTACTTC
NA	TRBV19	TRBD1	TRBJ1-5	CASQDRGGGNQPQHF	TGTGCCTCTCAGGACAGGGGAGGTGGCAATCAGCCCCAGCATTTT
NA	TRBV14	TRBD2	TRBJ2-2	CASSQYREGPRTGELFF	TGTGCCAGCAGCCAATACCGGGAGGGTCCTCGCACCGGGGAGCTGTTTTTT
NA	TRBV19	TRBD1	TRBJ1-5	CASSIGTGGNQPQHF	TGTGCCAGTAGTATAGGGACAGGGGGCAATCAGCCCCAGCATTTT
NA	TRBV5-1	NA	TRBJ1-2	CASSFVTGKGVDYGYTF	TGCGCCAGCAGCTTTGTTACAGGGAAAGGAGTGGACTATGGCTACACCTTC
NA	TRBV5-1	TRBD1	TRBJ2-1	CASSAGTGRNEQFF	TGCGCCAGCAGCGCGGGGACAGGGAGGAATGAGCAGTTCTTC
NA	TRBV9	TRBD2	TRBJ2-7	CASSASGGNYEQYF	TGTGCCAGCAGCGCCAGCGGGGGGAACTACGAGCAGTACTTC
NA	TRBV10-3	NA	TRBJ2-5	CASEGGGDSETQYF	TGTGCATCCGAGGGAGGTGGGGATTCAGAGACCCAGTACTTC
NA	TRBV19	NA	TRBJ2-4	CASSTLDSKRDIQYF	TGTGCCAGTAGTACCCTAGACTCCAAGCGGGACATTCAGTACTTC
NA	TRBV6-1	TRBD1	TRBJ1-5	CASSEEDRGRDLKHF	TGTGCCAGCAGTGAAGAGGACAGGGGAAGGGACCTGAAGCATTTT
few	TRBV18	NA	TRBJ1-1	CASSPLSGEGTEAFF	TGTGCCAGCTCACCACTTTCGGGGGAAGGCACTGAAGCTTTCTTT
NA	TRBV10-1	TRBD2	TRBJ2-1	CASSAGLAGPYNEQFF	TGCGCCAGCAGTGCGGGACTAGCGGGGCCTTACAATGAGCAGTTCTTC
NA	TRBV18	NA	TRBJ1-5	CASSPTMGGDQPQHF	TGTGCCAGCTCACCAACGATGGGGGGGGATCAGCCCCAGCATTTT
NA	TRBV30	NA	TRBJ1-1	CAWSVAPNTEAFF	TGTGCCTGGAGCGTGGCTCCGAACACTGAAGCTTTCTTT
few	TRBV4-1	NA	TRBJ2-1	CASSQVPRGPNNEQFF	TGCGCCAGCAGCCAAGTACCGCGGGGGCCAAACAATGAGCAGTTCTTC
NA	TRBV29-1	NA	TRBJ1-2	CSVVGTGGYGYTF	TGCAGCGTTGTGGGGACGGGGGGCTATGGCTACACCTTC
NA	TRBV29-1	NA	TRBJ1-4	CSVRERHSATNEKLFF	TGCAGCGTTCGTGAGAGGCACTCCGCAACTAATGAAAAACTGTTTTTT
NA	TRBV5-8	NA	TRBJ2-7	CASSLSGGRYEQYF	TGTGCCAGCAGCTTGTCGGGGGGCAGGTACGAGCAGTACTTC
once	TRBV5-1	NA	TRBJ1-2	CASSLGAVGRESGYTF	TGCGCCAGCAGCTTGGGCGCAGTCGGTCGGGAAAGTGGCTACACCTTC
NA	TRBV12-5	TRBD2	TRBJ2-7	CASAISGGAAEQYF	TGTGCTAGTGCCATTAGCGGGGGGGCCGCCGAGCAGTACTTC
NA	TRBV7-8	NA	TRBJ2-5	CASSLVLLQETQYF	TGTGCCAGCAGCTTAGTACTGCTCCAAGAGACCCAGTACTTC
NA	TRBV7-2	NA	TRBJ2-7	CASSPSPGPYEQYF	TGTGCCAGCAGCCCTTCTCCAGGGCCCTACGAGCAGTACTTC
NA	TRBV2	TRBD1	TRBJ1-2	CASSLDRAAGYTF	TGTGCCAGCAGTTTGGACAGGGCGGCTGGCTACACCTTC
once	TRBV11-2	NA	TRBJ1-1	CASSLNSYSNTEAFF	TGTGCCAGCAGCTTAAACAGTTACTCGAACACTGAAGCTTTCTTT
NA	TRBV4-1	NA	TRBJ1-2	CASSLQGTHYGYTF	TGCGCCAGCAGCCTTCAGGGGACACACTATGGCTACACCTTC
NA	TRBV6-5	TRBD1	TRBJ2-7	CASSYPGQGYEQYF	TGTGCCAGCAGTTACCCAGGACAGGGCTACGAGCAGTACTTC
once	TRBV10-3	TRBD2	TRBJ2-3	CAISESTSGGGITDTQYF	TGTGCCATCAGTGAGTCGACGAGCGGGGGGGGTATCACAGATACGCAGTATTTT
NA	TRBV10-3	TRBD1	TRBJ1-2	CAIKSGTGGERYGYTF	TGTGCCATCAAATCCGGGACAGGGGGGGAAAGATATGGCTACACCTTC
NA	TRBV11-3	NA	TRBJ1-4	CASRQTGYNEKLFF	TGTGCCAGCAGACAAACAGGTTATAATGAAAAACTGTTTTTT
NA	TRBV6-7	TRBD1	TRBJ2-7	CASSPSAGTVSYEQYF	TGTGCCAGCAGTCCTTCGGCCGGGACAGTCTCCTACGAGCAGTACTTC
NA	TRBV14	TRBD1	TRBJ2-1	CASSQLTGINEQFF	TGTGCCAGCAGCCAACTGACAGGGATCAATGAGCAGTTCTTC
NA	TRBV6-4	NA	TRBJ1-5	CASSDSRVGAAECWNQPQHF	TGTGCCAGCAGTGACTCGAGGGTGGGGGCGGCAGAATGTTGGAATCAGCCCCAGCATTTT
NA	TRBV6-5	TRBD1	TRBJ2-7	CASSKQGQGSDEQYF	TGTGCCAGCAGTAAACAGGGACAGGGGAGTGACGAGCAGTACTTC
NA	TRBV13	NA	TRBJ1-1	CASSSLREPGTEAFF	TGTGCCAGCAGCTCCCTAAGAGAGCCGGGCACTGAAGCTTTCTTT
NA	TRBV23-1	TRBD1	TRBJ1-2	CASSQSLQGASSDGYTF	TGCGCCAGCAGTCAATCGTTACAGGGGGCGAGTAGCGATGGCTACACCTTC
NA	TRBV5-4	TRBD2	TRBJ2-5	CASSLGLAGSETQYF	TGTGCCAGCAGCTTGGGACTAGCGGGGTCGGAGACCCAGTACTTC
NA	TRBV4-1	NA	TRBJ2-7	CASSQGLFHEQYF	TGCGCCAGCAGCCAAGGACTTTTTCACGAGCAGTACTTC
NA	TRBV5-1	NA	TRBJ1-1	CASSLATGVNTEAFF	TGCGCCAGCAGCTTGGCGACAGGTGTGAACACTGAAGCTTTCTTT
NA	TRBV24-1	NA	TRBJ2-3	CATSDFAGTGSDTQYF	TGTGCCACCAGTGATTTTGCCGGGACTGGCTCAGATACGCAGTATTTT
NA	TRBV27	NA	TRBJ1-5	CASSLGGSNQPQHF	TGTGCCAGCAGTTTAGGCGGTTCTAATCAGCCCCAGCATTTT